One and the same sample provided the 28 T cell receptor beta chains below, sequenced in a study of a mutant IDH1 vaccine in newly diagnosed glioma. These receptors' antigens are unknown. Repertoires were generated with immunoSEQ multiplex PCR, while TCRdb's copy carries only in-frame clones and drops some. The sample contains roughly 60,000 clones, 75% to 90% of which appear only once. As for time point: week 23, last vaccination. In every dose of vaccine, 300 ug of mutant IDH1 20-mer peptide was given alongside topical imiquimod. The starting material was PBMCs, obtained from a glioma patient whose treatment included an IDH1 peptide vaccine. The receptors originated from a man aged 40-49 years with glioma.

The chain recombines TRBV5-1 with TRBJ2-1, with 7 nucleotides matching TRBD1. The CDR3 runs to 20 residues. Unmatched junction bases numbered 22, after V lost 7 bases and J lost 0 bases. Germline CDR1 SGHRS, CDR2 YFSETQ. The DNA of the CDR3 is TGCGCCAGCCATAAGGGGACAGTGCAAGCTGGATCAAGCTCCTACAATGAGCAGTTCTTC. Translated: CASHKGTVQAGSSSYNEQFF.

The V call is TRBV5-1, the J call TRBJ2-5, with TRBD1 as a possible D gene (6 bases). This CDR3 has 15 residues. CDR1 SGHRS and CDR2 YFSETQ come from the germline V gene. The ends were cut back, 0 bases at V and 0 bases at J, with 9 bases in the middle. As DNA, the CDR3 is TGCGCCAGCAGCTTGGGTGGGGGCTACCAAGAGACCCAGTACTTC. It encodes CASSLGGGYQETQYF.

The chain links TRBV12-5 to TRBJ2-2; 7 nucleotides line up with TRBD1. This CDR3 contains 17 residues. Germline-derived CDR1 and CDR2 are LGHNT and FRNRAP. J was trimmed by 0 bases and V by 4 bases; bases with no gene match: 8. As DNA, the CDR3 is TGTGCTAGTGGTTCCCCCCTTGACAGGGCGAACACCGGGGAGCTGTTTTTT. Translating gives CASGSPLDRANTGELFF.

This chain links TRBV27 with TRBJ1-2, with a tentative D call TRBD1 (6 bases). Trimming removed 4 bases from V and 4 bases from J, with 10 bases in between. From germline, CDR1 is MNHEY and CDR2 SMNVEV (reference sequence). The CDR3 is 13 residues long. The CDR3 bases are TGTGCCAGCAGTTCTCAGGACAGCTATGGCTACACCTTC. This translates into CASSSQDSYGYTF.

This chain connects TRBV2 to TRBJ2-5; D assignment may be TRBD1 or TRBD2 (6 bases each). This CDR3 comprises 14 residues. V lost 7 bases to trimming and J lost 4 bases, with 16 bases between them. The V gene's germline CDR1 is SNHLY and CDR2 FYNNEI. DNA for the CDR3: TGTGCCAGCAAGGGAAGTGGGGGGCGAGAGACCCAGTACTTC. This encodes CASKGSGGRETQYF.

This chain connects TRBV19 to TRBJ2-1; D possibly matches TRBD1 or TRBD2 (5 bases each). CDR3 length equals 13 residues. Trimming removed 6 bases from V and 8 bases from J, with 14 bases in between. Per germline, CDR1 LNHDA and CDR2 SQIVND (reference sequence). The CDR3 DNA reads as TGTGCCAGTAGAGAAAGCCGGGACGATGAGCAGTTCTTC. Residues: CASRESRDDEQFF.

The rearrangement links TRBV10-3 to TRBJ1-1; 8 nucleotides agree with TRBD1. CDR1 ENHRY and CDR2 SYGVKD come from the germline V gene. Trimming cost V 8 bases and J 1 base; bases outside gene matches: 0. This CDR3 has 12 amino acids. The DNA for the CDR3 is TGTGCCATCGGGACAGGGAACACTGAAGCTTTCTTT. It codes for CAIGTGNTEAFF.

The chain recombines TRBV10-3 with TRBJ2-7; 13 bases fit TRBD2. The CDR3 length is 14 residues. J lost 6 bases, V lost 6 bases, and 5 bases had no gene match. Germline values: CDR1 ENHRY, CDR2 SYGVKD. The CDR3 region has the DNA TGTGCCATCAGAACTAGCGGGGGGGCCGCCGAGCAGTACTTC. Translated, it gives CAIRTSGGAAEQYF.

The chain joins TRBV5-1 to TRBJ2-5; D may match TRBD1 or TRBD2 (6 bases each). V lost 4 bases, J lost 5 bases, and 18 bases lay in between. The CDR3 covers 15 residues. Per the germline V gene, CDR1 is SGHRS and CDR2 is YFSETQ. The CDR3 DNA reads as TGCGCCAGCAGCAGCAGCGACAGGAGGGGGGAGACCCAGTACTTC. Translated: CASSSSDRRGETQYF. Drawing the rest from reference TRBV5-1 and TRBJ2-5, the complete variable domain is KAGVTQTPRYLIKTRGQQVTLSCSPISGHRSVSWYQQTPGQGLQFLFEYFSETQRNKGNFPGRFSGRQFSNSRSEMNVSTLELGDSALYLCASSSSDRRGETQYFGPGTRLLVL.

This clone is a singleton in its sample. The chain has TRBV30 and TRBJ2-1; 12 bases map to TRBD2. The CDR3 has 13 amino acids. Trimming at V came to 7 bases and at J to 4 bases, leaving 2 bases not matched to a gene. Germline values: CDR1 GTSNPN, CDR2 SVGIG (reference sequence). Written as DNA, the CDR3 is TGTGCCTACACTAGCGGGGGGTACAATGAGCAGTTCTTC. Its protein is CAYTSGGYNEQFF.

This chain connects TRBV6-6 to TRBJ1-3; D is undetermined. The CDR3 covers 15 residues. V shed 4 bases and J shed 0 bases, with 10 bases lying between them. Germline V gives CDR1 MNHNY, CDR2 SVGAGI (reference sequence). CDR3 nucleotide sequence: TGTGCCAGCAGTTCTGACCTAAGCTCTGGAAACACCATATATTTT. Its translation: CASSSDLSSGNTIYF.

This chain links TRBV30 with TRBJ1-1; D unresolved. Per the germline V gene, CDR1 is GTSNPN and CDR2 is SVGIG (reference sequence). V was clipped by 5 bases and J by 5 bases, with 15 bases between them. CDR3 length: 13 residues. CDR3 residues: CAWDFQSGTEAFF. The CDR3 DNA follows: TGTGCCTGGGACTTCCAATCGGGGACTGAAGCTTTCTTT.

The chain links TRBV11-3 to TRBJ2-1; D is ambiguous. CDR1 SGHNT and CDR2 YENEEA come from the germline V gene. The CDR3 has 13 residues. The V end was cut by 3 bases, the J end by 3 bases, with 6 bases between. The CDR3 is CASSFRIYNEQFF. The CDR3 coding sequence is TGTGCCAGCAGCTTCAGGATCTACAATGAGCAGTTCTTC. Drawing the rest from reference TRBV11-3 and TRBJ2-1, the complete variable domain is EAGVVQSPRYKIIEKKQPVAFWCNPISGHNTLYWYLQNLGQGPELLIRYENEEAVDDSQLPKDRFSAERLKGVDSTLKIQPAELGDSAVYLCASSFRIYNEQFFGPGTRLTVL.

Here the CDR3 reads CASGVTGRETQYF. The CDR3 DNA reads as TGTGCCAGCGGTGTGACAGGACGTGAGACCCAGTACTTC. J is TRBJ2-5 and V is TRBV28, with D possibly being TRBD1 (6 bases). V shed 8 bases and J shed 5 bases, with 15 bases lying between them. The CDR3 length is 13 residues. Germline values: CDR1 MDHEN, CDR2 SYDVKM.

The chain has TRBV19 and TRBJ2-4; 7 bases map to TRBD2. V shed 6 bases, J shed 8 bases, and the junction held 4 bases outside the gene matches. This CDR3 has 12 amino acids. Per germline, CDR1 LNHDA and CDR2 SQIVND (reference sequence). CDR3 amino acids: CASRGGWDIQYF. The CDR3 DNA sequence: TGTGCCAGTAGGGGAGGGTGGGACATTCAGTACTTC.

The chain carries TRBV5-6 and TRBJ2-2; D is uncertain. Trimming cost V 0 bases and J 3 bases, with 6 bases left between them. In germline, CDR1 is SGHDT, CDR2 YYEEEE. The CDR3 consists of 14 residues. CDR3 residues: CASSLVADTGELFF. Written as DNA, the CDR3 is TGTGCCAGCAGCTTGGTTGCTGACACCGGGGAGCTGTTTTTT.

This clone is labeled as medium-sized. This chain links TRBV29-1 with TRBJ2-3; 10 bases are shared with TRBD1. Trimming cost V 6 bases and J 5 bases; bases outside gene matches: 11. In germline, CDR1 is SQVTM, CDR2 ANQGSEA. This CDR3 contains 15 residues. As DNA, the CDR3 is TGCAGCGTCCCCCCGGGACAGGGGAATAAAGATACGCAGTATTTT. Encoded protein: CSVPPGQGNKDTQYF.

The V gene is TRBV28, the J gene TRBJ1-5; D not certain. The germline V and J ends were trimmed by 6 bases and 9 bases, with 21 bases remaining between them. CDR3 length: 15 amino acids. Germline-derived CDR1 and CDR2 are MDHEN and SYDVKM. The DNA for the CDR3 is TGTGCCAGCAGGACGGAGGAGGAGGCGTCAGGGCCCCAGCATTTT. As protein: CASRTEEEASGPQHF.

The chain couples TRBV7-6 to TRBJ2-2; D call uncertain. CDR1 is SGHVS, CDR2 FNYEAQ, per germline. V lost 5 bases and J lost 0, with 10 bases in between. There are 15 residues in the CDR3. CDR3 DNA sequence: TGTGCCAGCAGCCATGGCACTTCGAACACCGGGGAGCTGTTTTTT. Amino acid sequence: CASSHGTSNTGELFF.

The chain employs TRBV7-9 and TRBJ1-2; possible D gene TRBD1, 5 bases. The CDR3 runs 12 residues. V lost 5 bases to trimming and J lost 4 bases, with 8 bases between them. Germline V CDR1 and CDR2: SEHNR, FQNEAQ (reference sequence). As DNA, the CDR3 is TGTGCCAGCAGCCGAGACAGCTATGGCTACACCTTC. Protein sequence: CASSRDSYGYTF.

The CDR3 nucleotides read TGTGCCAGCAGTGCCCTGCGGGGCAGCGAAAAACTGTTTTTT. Translation gives CASSALRGSEKLFF. The chain combines TRBV6-1 with TRBJ1-4; weak D call: TRBD1 (5 bases). The CDR3 sequence is 14 residues long. V gave up 4 bases and J gave up 8 bases, with 14 bases separating them. Per germline, CDR1 MNHNS and CDR2 SASEGT.

This clone was counted only a few times. This rearrangement joins TRBV6-1 to TRBJ1-6; 8 nucleotides line up with TRBD1. Losses at the gene ends were 4 bases for V and 6 bases for J; bases not matched to a gene: 2. This CDR3 region has 14 residues. Germline V gene data show CDR1 as MNHNS and CDR2 as SASEGT. CDR3 in amino acids: CASSAGQANSPLHF. The CDR3 nucleotides read TGTGCCAGCAGTGCGGGACAGGCTAATTCACCCCTCCACTTT.

The chain links TRBV30 to TRBJ1-5, with D unresolved. V was trimmed by 1 base and J by 9 bases, leaving 13 bases between them. Germline values: CDR1 GTSNPN, CDR2 SVGIG (reference sequence). This CDR3 comprises 13 residues. The CDR3 loop reads CAWSGGAGGPQHF. CDR3 coding DNA: TGTGCCTGGAGTGGGGGTGCGGGTGGGCCCCAGCATTTT. Variable domain in full (rest from reference TRBV30 and TRBJ1-5): SQTIHQWPATLVQPVGSPLSLECTVEGTSNPNLYWYRQAAGRGLQLLFYSVGIGQISSEVPQNLSASRPQDRQFILSSKKLLLSDSGFYLCAWSGGAGGPQHFGDGTRLSIL.

The rearrangement links TRBV29-1 to TRBJ1-2; 8 bases align to TRBD1. The length of the CDR3 is 14 residues. CDR1 and CDR2 from the germline V gene are SQVTM and ANQGSEA. V was pared by 7 bases and J by 5 bases, with 12 bases of the junction left unmatched. The CDR3 sequence: CSAASPGQEYGYTF. In DNA form, the CDR3 reads TGCAGCGCAGCATCCCCGGGACAGGAGTATGGCTACACCTTC.

This sequence joins TRBV27 and TRBJ2-7; 8 nucleotides line up with TRBD1. The ends lost 6 bases at V and 3 bases at J; junction bases unmatched: 4. The CDR3 extends over 13 amino acids. The germline V gene encodes CDR1 MNHEY and CDR2 SMNVEV (reference sequence). The CDR3 region has the DNA TGTGCCAGCAGCCCGACAGGGGACTACGAGCAGTACTTC. Amino acids: CASSPTGDYEQYF.

The chain carries TRBV29-1 and TRBJ2-1, with D possibly being TRBD1 or TRBD2 (5 bases each). V was cut by 7 bases and J by 0 bases, with 10 bases left in between. The CDR3 extends over 13 amino acids. From germline, CDR1 is SQVTM and CDR2 ANQGSEA. The CDR3 DNA reads as TGCAGCGGGGGGTCGGGCTCCTACAATGAGCAGTTCTTC. Translation: CSGGSGSYNEQFF.

This clone showed up just a few times. This sequence joins TRBV29-1 and TRBJ1-1; 8 bases are a match to TRBD1. The V gene's germline CDR1 is SQVTM and CDR2 ANQGSEA. The CDR3 totals 15 residues. The V and J ends lost 2 bases and 1 base, in that order; junction bases with no gene match: 6. The CDR3 is CSVERGTGANTEAFF. The CDR3 region has the DNA TGCAGCGTTGAACGCGGGACAGGTGCGAACACTGAAGCTTTCTTT. Full variable domain (outside the CDR3, taken from reference TRBV29-1 and TRBJ1-1): SAVISQKPSRDICQRGTSLTIQCQVDSQVTMMFWYRQQPGQSLTLIATANQGSEATYESGFVIDKFPISRPNLTFSTLTVSNMSPEDSSIYLCSVERGTGANTEAFFGQGTRLTVV.

The genes are TRBV6-1 and TRBJ2-1; TRBD2 is a possible D gene (6 bases). This CDR3 spans 15 amino acids. CDR1 is MNHNS, CDR2 SASEGT, per germline. Trimming shortened V by 8 bases and J by 0 bases, and 14 bases separated the two germline ends. CDR3 DNA: TGTGCCAGCGGCTTTTGGGACTTCTCCTACAATGAGCAGTTCTTC. Its protein product is CASGFWDFSYNEQFF.